This T cell receptor (beta chain) emerged from a study of OX40 agonist ivuxolimab in advanced cancers. Study in general: Checkpoint inhibitors had been given previously to about 40% of patients.

Clones were read by immunoSEQ multiplex PCR, and TCRdb kept only the in-frame ones, dropping some. The sample lists around 90,000 clones; around 87% were seen once. Details on this clone: Its antigen is undetermined.

Points from the study as a whole: Expanded clones were, on average, more numerous in CD8+ T cells than in CD4+. At 0.1 to 3.0 mg/kg, clonal expansion of CD4+ and CD8+ blood T cells had occurred by week 6.

With autoimmune disease history or systemic immunosuppression, patients were excluded. This receptor was obtained from an adult with an advanced solid tumor such as melanoma, head and neck, liver or kidney cancer. The source material was CD4+ or CD8+ T cells sorted from blood, sampled in a trial of the OX40 agonist ivuxolimab.

The CDR3, as DNA: TGTGCCATTGGGACAGGGAATTCACCCCTCCACTTT. Its protein is CAIGTGNSPLHF. The V call is TRBV19, the J call TRBJ1-6; 9 nucleotides agree with TRBD1. Trimming took 10 bases from V and 7 from J; bases not matched to a gene: 2. The CDR3 contains 12 residues. Germline CDR1 LNHDA, CDR2 SQIVND (reference sequence).